The source of this TCR beta chain is a study of blood T cell repertoires in COVID-19. Study in general: COVID-19 samples, acute and convalescent, were from the United States, Italy and Spain. From T cells, B-cell-depleted T cells, or PBMCs came the material, which was cDNA or gDNA.

In Seattle, patients joined the study during active infection and were tracked longitudinally. Authors' processing steps: The assay estimated nucleated cells by amplifying reference gene primers. This table comes from immunoSEQ multiplex PCR, and its TCRdb copy is limited to in-frame clones, with some not included. V, J and clone size were drawn from that table, and D and trimming were deduced from the DNA. The table shows under 300,000 clones, with 65% to 90% occurring only once. V lost 8 bases and J lost 8; bases outside the gene matches: 5. Germline V gene lookup returns CDR1 MNHEY and CDR2 SMNVEV (reference sequence). The CDR3 loop spans 14 amino acids.

Sequencing was performed on peripheral blood. This sequence originates from a woman between 65 and 79 years old with COVID-19, enrolled during active disease. The chain combines TRBV27 with TRBJ2-4; 14 bases match TRBD2. The CDR3 DNA reads as TGTGCCAGCGGGACTAGCGGGGGTTGGTACATTCAGTACTTC. It yields the protein CASGTSGGWYIQYF.